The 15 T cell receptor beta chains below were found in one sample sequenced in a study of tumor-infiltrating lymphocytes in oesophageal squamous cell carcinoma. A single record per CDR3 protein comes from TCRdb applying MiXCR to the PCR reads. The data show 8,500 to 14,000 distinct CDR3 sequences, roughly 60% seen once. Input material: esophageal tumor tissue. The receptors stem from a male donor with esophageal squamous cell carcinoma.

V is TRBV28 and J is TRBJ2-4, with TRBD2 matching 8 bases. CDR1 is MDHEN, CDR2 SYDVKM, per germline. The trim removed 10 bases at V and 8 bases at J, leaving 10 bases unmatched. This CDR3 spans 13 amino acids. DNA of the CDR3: TGTGCCACCCAGAGGAGCGGGAGTGACATTCAGTACTTC. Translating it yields CATQRSGSDIQYF.

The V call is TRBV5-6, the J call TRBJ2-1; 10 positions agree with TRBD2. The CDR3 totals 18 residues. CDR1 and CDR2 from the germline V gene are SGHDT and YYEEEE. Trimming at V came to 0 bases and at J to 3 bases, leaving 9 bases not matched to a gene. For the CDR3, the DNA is TGTGCCAGCAGCTTGGCGGGCCCTAGCGGGAGTCTCTACAATGAGCAGTTCTTC. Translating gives CASSLAGPSGSLYNEQFF. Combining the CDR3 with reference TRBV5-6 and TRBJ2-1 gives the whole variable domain DAGVTQSPTHLIKTRGQQVTLRCSPKSGHDTVSWYQQALGQGPQFIFQYYEEEERQRGNFPDRFSGHQFPNYSSELNVNALLLGDSALYLCASSLAGPSGSLYNEQFFGPGTRLTVL.

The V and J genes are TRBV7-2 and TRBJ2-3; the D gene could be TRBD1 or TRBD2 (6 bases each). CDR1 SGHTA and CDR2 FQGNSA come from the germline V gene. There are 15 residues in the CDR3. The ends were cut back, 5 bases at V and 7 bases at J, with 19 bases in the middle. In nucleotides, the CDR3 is TGTGCCAGCAGCCCTTCCGTCGGGGGCGGATATACGCAGTATTTT. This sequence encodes CASSPSVGGGYTQYF.

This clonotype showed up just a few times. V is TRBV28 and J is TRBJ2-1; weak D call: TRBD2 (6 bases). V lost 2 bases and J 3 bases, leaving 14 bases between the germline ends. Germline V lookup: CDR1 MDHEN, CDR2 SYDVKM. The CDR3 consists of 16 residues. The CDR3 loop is CASSLPSEGGYNEQFF. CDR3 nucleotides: TGTGCCAGCAGTTTACCCTCGGAGGGCGGCTACAATGAGCAGTTCTTC.

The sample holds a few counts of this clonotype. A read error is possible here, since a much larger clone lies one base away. The CDR3 here is CAISESTDAQYF. The CDR3 DNA is TGTGCCATCAGTGAGTCGACGGATGCGCAGTACTTC. V and J are TRBV10-3 and TRBJ2-4; D unresolved. This CDR3 is 12 amino acids long. Per germline, CDR1 ENHRY and CDR2 SYGVKD. Trimming left V 0 bases short and J 13 bases short, with 10 bases between.

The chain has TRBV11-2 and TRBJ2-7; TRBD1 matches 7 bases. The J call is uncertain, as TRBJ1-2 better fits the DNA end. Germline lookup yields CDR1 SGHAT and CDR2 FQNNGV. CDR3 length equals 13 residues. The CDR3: CASSWDSLYGYTF. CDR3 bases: TGTGCCAGCAGCTGGGACAGCCTCTATGGCTACACCTTC.

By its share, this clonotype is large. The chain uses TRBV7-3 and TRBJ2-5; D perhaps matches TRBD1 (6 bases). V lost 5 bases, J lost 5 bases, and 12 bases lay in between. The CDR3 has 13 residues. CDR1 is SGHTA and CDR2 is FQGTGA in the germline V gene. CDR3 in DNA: TGTGCCAGCAGCATACAGGGTTCGGAGACCCAGTACTTC. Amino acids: CASSIQGSETQYF.

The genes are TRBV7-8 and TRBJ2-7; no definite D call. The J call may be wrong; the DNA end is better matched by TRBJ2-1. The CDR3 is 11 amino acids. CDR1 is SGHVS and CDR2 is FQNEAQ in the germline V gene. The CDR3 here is CASSLLNEQFF. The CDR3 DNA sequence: TGTGCCAGCAGCTTGTTAAATGAGCAGTTCTTC.

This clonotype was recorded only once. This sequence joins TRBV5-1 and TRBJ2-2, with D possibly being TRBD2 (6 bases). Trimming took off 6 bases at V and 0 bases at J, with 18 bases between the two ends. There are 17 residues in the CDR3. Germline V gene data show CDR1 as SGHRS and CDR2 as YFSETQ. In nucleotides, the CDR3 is TGCGCCAGCACCTCGGGGGTCGGGTACCCGAACACCGGGGAGCTGTTTTTT. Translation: CASTSGVGYPNTGELFF.

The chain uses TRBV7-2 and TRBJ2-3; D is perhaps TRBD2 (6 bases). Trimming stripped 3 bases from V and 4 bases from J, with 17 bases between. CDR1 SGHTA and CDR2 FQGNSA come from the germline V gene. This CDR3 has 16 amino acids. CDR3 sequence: CASSLETSFRADTQYF. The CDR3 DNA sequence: TGTGCCAGCAGCTTGGAGACTAGTTTTCGGGCAGATACGCAGTATTTT.

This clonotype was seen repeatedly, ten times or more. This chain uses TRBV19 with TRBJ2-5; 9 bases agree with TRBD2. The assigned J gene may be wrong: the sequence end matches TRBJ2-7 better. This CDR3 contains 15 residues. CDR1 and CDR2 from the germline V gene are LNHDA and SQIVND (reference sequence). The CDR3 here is CASRNHSGLAREQYF. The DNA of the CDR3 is TGTGCCAGTAGAAACCACTCCGGACTAGCGCGCGAGCAGTACTTC.

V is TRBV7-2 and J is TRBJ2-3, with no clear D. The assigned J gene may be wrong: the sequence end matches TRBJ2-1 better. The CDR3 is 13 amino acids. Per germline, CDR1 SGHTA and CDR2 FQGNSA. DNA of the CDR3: TGTGCCAGCAGCTTAAACCCTCGGAGAGAGCAGTTCTTC. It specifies CASSLNPRREQFF.

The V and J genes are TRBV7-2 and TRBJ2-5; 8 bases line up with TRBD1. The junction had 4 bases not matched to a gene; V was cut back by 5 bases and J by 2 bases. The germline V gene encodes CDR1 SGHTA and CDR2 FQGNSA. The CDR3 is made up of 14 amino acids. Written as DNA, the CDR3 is TGTGCCAGCAGCCGGGACAGGACACAAGAGACCCAGTACTTC. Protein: CASSRDRTQETQYF.

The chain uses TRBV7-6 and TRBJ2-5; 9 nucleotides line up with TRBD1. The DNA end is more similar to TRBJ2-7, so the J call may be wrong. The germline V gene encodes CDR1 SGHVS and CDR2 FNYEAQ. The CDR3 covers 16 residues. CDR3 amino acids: CASSLETGGFSYEQYF. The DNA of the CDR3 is TGTGCCAGCAGCTTAGAGACAGGGGGTTTCAGCTACGAGCAGTACTTC.

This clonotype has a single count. The DNA for the CDR3 is TGTGCCAGCAGCTTTAGTGCTAGTCTCCCAGATACGCAGTACTTC. Protein product: CASSFSASLPDTQYF. The chain couples TRBV7-2 to TRBJ2-3; D unresolved. The J call may be mistaken, given a closer DNA end match to TRBJ2-7. Germline V lookup: CDR1 SGHTA, CDR2 FQGNSA. The CDR3 loop spans 15 amino acids.